The source of this T cell receptor beta chain is a study of vaccination and CD4 T cells after COVID-19. Study at large: The post-COVID samples were taken a median about 15 weeks after diagnosis, anywhere from 35 to 161. A few convalescent patients were sampled at day 14 and days 161 to 241 post-vaccination.

Time point reported: late sampling 161 to 241 days after vaccination in a few convalescent patients. Positive PCR dates ranged from March to December 2020; these dates predated US Alpha, Beta and Delta variants. Per the germline V gene, CDR1 is MDHEN and CDR2 is SYDVKM. Trimming took off 7 bases at V and 8 bases at J, with 17 bases between the two ends. The CDR3 consists of 13 residues. TCRdb re-analysed the PCR reads in MiXCR, keeping a single row per CDR3 protein. The data hold about 30,000 distinct CDR3 sequences, with 50% observed a single time. V gene TRBV28 combines with J gene TRBJ1-2; D is perhaps TRBD1 (6 bases). The source was CD4+ T cells from blood, collected about 7 months after SARS-CoV-2 vaccination. This clonotype was sampled from a human donor who had recovered from COVID-19. The DNA for the CDR3 is TGTGCCAGCACCGACCTGGGGGCCGGAGGCTACACCTTC. Translated, it gives CASTDLGAGGYTF.